This T cell receptor beta chain was sequenced for a study of shared clonotypes between healthy human individuals. On sorted subsets, replicate PCRs used about 200 ng DNA, or tens of thousands of T cell genomes. Profiling relied on immunoSEQ multiplex PCR, and the TCRdb table lists in-frame clones only, not all of them. Of 550,000 to 750,000 clones detected, nearly 97% appear once; the ten largest clones hold 0.085% to 0.11%. CD45RO-negative, CCR7-selected cells formed the naive CD8 fraction, which excluded terminally differentiated effector memory CD45RA+ cells. Overall study results and limits: The authors sampled blood alone, and tissue repertoires likely differ. Larger estimated richness was generally seen in naive subsets than in memory subsets.

Of note for this clone: Its target is unknown.

CDR3 length equals 11 residues. Looked up from germline, CDR1 is SGHNT and CDR2 is YYREEE (reference sequence). V lost 2 bases, J lost 6 bases, and 6 bases lay in between. This sequence was found in a woman younger than 45 in good health. The V call is TRBV5-4, the J call TRBJ2-7, with D unresolved. Sequenced input: naive CD8+ T cells sorted from blood. The CDR3 region has the DNA TGTGCCAGCAGCTTTTCGAGCGAGCAGTACTTC. Its translation: CASSFSSEQYF.